This T cell receptor beta chain was sequenced during a study of prognosis after radiotherapy for stage I lung cancer. This clonotype was picked up many times. Antigen: not known. The patients, a group without prior chemotherapy, radiotherapy or other malignancies, were all node-negative on CT and PET/CT. Overall study results and limits: The number of unique TCR clones went down after stereotactic body radiation therapy, with a median of about 10,000 versus 6,900.

With two-round multiplex PCR, TCR beta CDR3 sequences were amplified from genomic DNA. Amplification during the initial PCR round employed primers specific to each TRBV and TRBJ gene. From the multiplex PCR reads, TCRdb called clonotypes with MiXCR, one entry per CDR3 protein. The data hold tens of thousands of distinct CDR3 sequences, with about a quarter observed a single time. Germline V gene lookup returns CDR1 LGHDT and CDR2 YNNKEL (reference sequence). There are 13 residues in the CDR3. Trimming took 4 bases from V and 5 from J, leaving 10 bases between them. Sequenced material: PBMCs, taken before or after stereotactic body radiation therapy (not recorded which). The TCR comes from a donor over 45 with non-small cell lung cancer. The V gene is TRBV3-1, the J gene TRBJ2-3, with D tentatively TRBD1 (5 bases). Here the CDR3 reads CASSPARVDTQYF. The CDR3 coding sequence is TGTGCCAGCAGCCCAGCCAGGGTAGATACGCAGTATTTT.